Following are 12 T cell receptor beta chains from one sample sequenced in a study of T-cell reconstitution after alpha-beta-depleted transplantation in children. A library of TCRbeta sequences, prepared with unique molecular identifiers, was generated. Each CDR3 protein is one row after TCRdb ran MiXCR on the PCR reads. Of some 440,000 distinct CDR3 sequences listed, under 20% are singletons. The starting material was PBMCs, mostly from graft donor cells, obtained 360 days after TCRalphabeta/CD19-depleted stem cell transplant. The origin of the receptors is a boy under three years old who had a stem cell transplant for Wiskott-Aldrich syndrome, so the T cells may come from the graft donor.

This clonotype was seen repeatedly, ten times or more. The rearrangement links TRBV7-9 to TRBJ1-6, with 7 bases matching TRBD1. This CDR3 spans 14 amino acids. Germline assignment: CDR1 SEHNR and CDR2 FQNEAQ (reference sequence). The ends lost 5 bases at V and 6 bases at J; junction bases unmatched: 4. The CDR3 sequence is CASSLDRANSPLHF. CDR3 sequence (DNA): TGTGCCAGCAGCCTCGACAGGGCTAATTCACCCCTCCACTTT.

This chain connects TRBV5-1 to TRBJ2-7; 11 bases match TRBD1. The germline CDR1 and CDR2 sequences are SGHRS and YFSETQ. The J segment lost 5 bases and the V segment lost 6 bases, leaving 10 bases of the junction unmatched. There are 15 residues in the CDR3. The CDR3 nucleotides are TGCGCCAGCACCTCTTGGACAGGGGGCTGGGACGAGCAGTACTTC. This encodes CASTSWTGGWDEQYF.

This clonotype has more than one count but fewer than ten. In nucleotides, the CDR3 is TGTGCCATCCGCAGCAACTACGAGCAGTACTTC. It yields the protein CAIRSNYEQYF. The chain has TRBV10-3 and TRBJ2-7; D is unclear. The CDR3 has 11 residues. V was cut by 8 bases and J by 3 bases, with 8 bases left in between. Per the germline V gene, CDR1 is ENHRY and CDR2 is SYGVKD.

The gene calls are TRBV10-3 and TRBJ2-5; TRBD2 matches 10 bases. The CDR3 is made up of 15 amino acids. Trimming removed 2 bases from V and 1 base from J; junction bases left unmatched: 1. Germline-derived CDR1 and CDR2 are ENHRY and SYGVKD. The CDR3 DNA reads TGTGCCATCAGTGAGGTAGCGGGGGGCCAAGAGACCCAGTACTTC. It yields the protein CAISEVAGGQETQYF.

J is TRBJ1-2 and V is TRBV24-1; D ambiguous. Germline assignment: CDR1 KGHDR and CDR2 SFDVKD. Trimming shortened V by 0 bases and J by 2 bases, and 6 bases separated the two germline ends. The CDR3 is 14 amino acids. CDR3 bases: TGTGCCACCAGTGATTTGTGGCTCAACTATGGCTACACCTTC. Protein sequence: CATSDLWLNYGYTF.

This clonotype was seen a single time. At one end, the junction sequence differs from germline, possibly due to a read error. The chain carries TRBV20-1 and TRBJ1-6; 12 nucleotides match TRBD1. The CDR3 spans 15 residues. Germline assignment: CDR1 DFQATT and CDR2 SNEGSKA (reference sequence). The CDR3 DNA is TGCAGTGCCAGAGGGACAGGGGGCGCCTATTCACCCCTCCACTTC. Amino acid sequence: CSARGTGGAYSPLHF.

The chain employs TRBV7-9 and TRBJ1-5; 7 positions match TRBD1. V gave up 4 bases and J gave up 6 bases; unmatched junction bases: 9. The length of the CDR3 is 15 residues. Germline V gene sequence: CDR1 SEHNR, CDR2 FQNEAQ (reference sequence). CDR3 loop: CASSSTGSMGQPQHF. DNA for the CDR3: TGTGCCAGCAGCTCGACAGGGTCGATGGGTCAGCCCCAGCATTTT.

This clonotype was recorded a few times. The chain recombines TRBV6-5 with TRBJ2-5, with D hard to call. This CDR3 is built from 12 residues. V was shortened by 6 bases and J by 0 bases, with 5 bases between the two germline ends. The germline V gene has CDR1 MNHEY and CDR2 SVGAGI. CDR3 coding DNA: TGTGCCAGCAGATCGTACCAAGAGACCCAGTACTTC. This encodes CASRSYQETQYF.

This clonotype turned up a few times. DNA for the CDR3: TGCGCCAGCAGCTTGGCCGGGCAGGGAAGTGGCTACACCTTC. Protein product: CASSLAGQGSGYTF. The V gene is TRBV5-1, the J gene TRBJ1-2; D may be TRBD1 (5 bases). The CDR3 contains 14 residues. Germline V gene lookup returns CDR1 SGHRS and CDR2 YFSETQ. Trimming pared 0 bases from V and 7 bases from J, leaving 13 bases between.

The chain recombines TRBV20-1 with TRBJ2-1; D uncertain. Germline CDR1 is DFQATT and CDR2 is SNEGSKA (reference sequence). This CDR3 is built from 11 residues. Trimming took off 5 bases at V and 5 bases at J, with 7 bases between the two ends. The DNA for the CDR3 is TGCAGTGCTTCCCTAAACAATGAGCAGTTCTTC. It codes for CSASLNNEQFF.

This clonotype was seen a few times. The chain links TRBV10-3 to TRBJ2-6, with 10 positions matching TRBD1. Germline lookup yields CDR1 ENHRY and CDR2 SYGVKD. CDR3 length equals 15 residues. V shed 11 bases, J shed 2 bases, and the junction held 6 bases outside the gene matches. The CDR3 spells CAVTGQGPGANVLTF. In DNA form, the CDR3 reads TGTGCCGTTACGGGACAGGGGCCTGGGGCCAACGTCCTGACTTTC.

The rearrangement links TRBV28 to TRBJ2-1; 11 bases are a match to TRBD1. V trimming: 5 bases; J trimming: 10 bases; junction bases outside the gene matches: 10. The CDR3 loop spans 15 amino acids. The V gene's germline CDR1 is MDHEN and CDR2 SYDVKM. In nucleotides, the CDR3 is TGTGCCAGCAGTCGTCCGGGACAGGGGGAACGCGAGCAGTTCTTC. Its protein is CASSRPGQGEREQFF.